This TCR beta chain was profiled in a study of blood T cell repertoires in COVID-19. Study context: Samples came from the United States, Italy and Spain, spanning acute and convalescent COVID-19. Sample material is recorded as cDNA or gDNA derived from T cells, B-cell-depleted T cells, or PBMCs.

The V segment lost 8 bases and the J segment 0 bases; nucleotides outside the gene matches: 9. This CDR3 has 15 residues. Germline CDR1 is MGHRA and CDR2 is YSYEKL. In the authors' workflow: Reference gene primer amplification in the assay estimated nucleated cell counts. TCRdb keeps only in-frame clones here, not all; method: immunoSEQ multiplex PCR. The DNA gave D and trimming, while V, J and clone size come from that table. The sample consists of 300,000 to 350,000 clones, about 91% of them appearing once. The rearrangement joins TRBV4-1 to TRBJ1-1; 7 nucleotides agree with TRBD1. This TCR was recovered from a young woman with COVID-19, enrolled during active disease. Material for sequencing was peripheral blood. The CDR3 loop is CASRDSGFMNTEAFF. Written as DNA, the CDR3 is TGCGCCAGCCGGGACAGCGGTTTCATGAACACTGAAGCTTTCTTT.